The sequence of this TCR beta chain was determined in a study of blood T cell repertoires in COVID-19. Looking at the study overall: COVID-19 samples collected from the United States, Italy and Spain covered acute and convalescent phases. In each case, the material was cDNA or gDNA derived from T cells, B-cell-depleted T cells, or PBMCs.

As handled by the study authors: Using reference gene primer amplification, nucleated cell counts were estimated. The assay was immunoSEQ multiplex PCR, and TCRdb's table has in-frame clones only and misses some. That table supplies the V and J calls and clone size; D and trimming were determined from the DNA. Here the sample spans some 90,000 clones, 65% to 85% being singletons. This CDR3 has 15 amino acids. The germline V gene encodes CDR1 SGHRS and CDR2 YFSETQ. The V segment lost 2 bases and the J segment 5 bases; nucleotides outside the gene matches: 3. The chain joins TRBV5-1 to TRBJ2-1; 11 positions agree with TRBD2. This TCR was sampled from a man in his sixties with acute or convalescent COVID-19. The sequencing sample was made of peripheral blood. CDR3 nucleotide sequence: TGCGCCAGCAGCTTACTAGCGGGAGCAAACAATGAGCAGTTCTTC. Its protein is CASSLLAGANNEQFF.